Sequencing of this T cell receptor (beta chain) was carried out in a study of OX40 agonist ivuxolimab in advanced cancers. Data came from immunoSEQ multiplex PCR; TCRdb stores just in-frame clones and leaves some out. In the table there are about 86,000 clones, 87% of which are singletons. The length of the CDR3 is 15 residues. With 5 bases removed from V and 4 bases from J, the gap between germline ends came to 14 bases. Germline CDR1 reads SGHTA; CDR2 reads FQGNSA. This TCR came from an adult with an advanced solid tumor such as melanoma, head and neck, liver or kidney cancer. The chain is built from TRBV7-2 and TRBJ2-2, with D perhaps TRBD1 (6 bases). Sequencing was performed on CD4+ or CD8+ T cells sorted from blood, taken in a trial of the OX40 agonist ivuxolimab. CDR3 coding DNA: TGTGCCAGCAGCCAGGGGTTAGGATCCACCGGGGAGCTGTTTTTT. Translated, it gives CASSQGLGSTGELFF.